The present T cell receptor beta chain was sequenced within a study of human T cells and chemical hapten exposure (dated by TCRdb to about 2021). Concerning the study at large: Libraries were pooled for sequencing, and per-sample TCR yields varied mainly because of small differences in library volumes within the pool. The study tracked peripheral blood TCR repertoire changes in vivo during primary and secondary sensitization to the hapten diphenylcyclopropenone (DPC) in alopecia patients. From each blood RNA sample, both TCR alpha and TCR beta chains were sequenced. What the authors observed across the whole study: The number of TCRs above 1 in 1000 frequency did not change with DPC sensitization; there was no evidence of global repertoire structure alterations. Repeated subsampling changed both the strength of the expansion versus patch-test correlation and the threshold at which that correlation became significant.

The time point label on this specimen signifies: healthy volunteer bleed at 2 weeks. Total RNA was extracted from unfractionated whole blood collected in Tempus Blood RNA tubes. Four to six healthy volunteers were used as TCR sequencing controls and were bled at day 0, 2 weeks and 6 weeks. Turning to this clonotype: No cognate antigen has been identified for it. Per-nucleotide qualities are absent, and no much larger clonotype sits a single base away.

The library was obtained by RACE. These reads were obtained on a NextSeq 500. During library preparation, unique molecular identifiers were attached to individual cDNA molecules so that TCRs could be counted quantitatively and reproducibly. Turning to the authors' computational methods: Samples had a median of about 96,000 TCRs, with a range from 23,224 to 690,600. The Decombinator software suite was used to annotate the V, J and CDR3 of the TCR reads. To make PS versus PT1 abundance plots, every sample was subsampled to the same number of TCRs (28,000). Expanded TCRs were defined as absent before sensitization and observed at least eight times at the 2-week time point. The raw public reads went through TCRdb reprocessing: fastp at Q25, MiXCR clone calling, in-frame beta chains kept. Every distinct CDR3 protein forms one entry, paired with its most common genes and DNA. For this entry, the V and J calls and clone size follow TCRdb and not the study's own pipeline. Present in this sample are some 93,000 distinct CDR3 sequences, about 8.7% of which were seen just once. The ten most abundant clones make up 2.9% of the sample.

The sequence came from a female donor in good health. Some clones in this sample may be carry-over from other donors' samples. Specimen: whole blood.

The CDR3 region reads CATLDRSDYGYTF. The sequenced DNA: TGTGCCACCCTGGACCGGAGTGACTATGGCTACACCTTC. The receptor chain draws on TRBV6-5 and TRBJ1-2, with the D gene call left open. CDR1 and CDR2 are drawn from the germline V gene: MNHEY, SVGAGI. Trimming takes 10 bases from V and 3 bases from J, and the germline ends sit 15 bases apart. The CDR3 covers 13 residues, taking in both the cysteine and the phenylalanine. CDR3 DNA only is kept here, 39 bases in frame from base 1.